The rows below give T cell receptor beta chains drawn from one sample of a study of shared clonotypes between healthy human individuals. Only in-frame clones appear in the TCRdb table, and some are missing; sequencing was by immunoSEQ multiplex PCR. The repertoire holds 900,000 to 1,200,000 clones, with about four fifths as singletons. The sample comprised memory CD4+ T cells from PBMCs. The receptors originated from a man younger than 35 in good health. Some clones in this sample may be carry-over from other donors' samples. The CDR3 runs from the conserved cysteine through the conserved F or W. A D gene is named only where the DNA matches it firmly. Size is stated for part of the rows, as once, few or many counts, or as a class when the clone is expanded.

D,size,V,J,CDR3,DNA
.,.,TRBV27,TRBJ1-5,CASSGGRSNQPQHF,TGTGCCAGCAGCGGGGGACGGAGCAATCAGCCCCAGCATTTT
TRBD2,.,TRBV7-3,TRBJ2-7,CASSLGTSGSSTYEQYF,TGTGCCAGCAGCCTGGGGACTAGCGGGAGTTCCACCTACGAGCAGTACTTC
.,few,TRBV4-3,TRBJ2-2,CASSQEGPPAGNTGELFF,TGCGCCAGCAGCCAAGAGGGACCCCCCGCGGGGAACACCGGGGAGCTGTTTTTT
TRBD1,.,TRBV14,TRBJ2-5,CASSQVGQVHETQYF,TGTGCCAGCAGCCAAGTTGGACAGGTTCACGAGACCCAGTACTTC
.,.,TRBV6-1,TRBJ2-5,CASSSGLKQTQYF,TGTGCCAGCAGCTCGGGTCTGAAGCAGACCCAGTACTTC
TRBD1,.,TRBV6-6,TRBJ2-7,CATLLGQGSEQYF,TGTGCCACCCTCCTGGGACAGGGGAGCGAGCAGTACTTC
TRBD1,.,TRBV7-2,TRBJ2-2,CASSLVGTGVTGELFF,TGTGCCAGCAGCTTAGTAGGGACAGGGGTAACCGGGGAGCTGTTTTTT
.,.,TRBV7-9,TRBJ2-3,CASTPPGGNTDTQYF,TGTGCCAGCACCCCCCCTGGCGGAAACACAGATACGCAGTATTTT
.,.,TRBV2,TRBJ1-3,CASSESFLGGRRGAGNTIYF,TGTGCCAGCAGTGAATCGTTTCTCGGGGGACGGCGAGGAGCGGGAAACACCATATATTTT
TRBD1,once,TRBV7-9,TRBJ2-2,CASSLGNRGTGELFF,TGTGCCAGCAGCTTAGGGAACAGGGGCACCGGGGAGCTGTTTTTT
.,.,TRBV5-5,TRBJ2-5,CASSTPTNQETQYF,TGTGCCAGCAGCACACCGACAAACCAAGAGACCCAGTACTTC
TRBD1,.,TRBV6-6,TRBJ1-5,CASSYSGQGNQPQHF,TGTGCCAGCAGTTACTCTGGACAGGGCAATCAGCCCCAGCATTTT
.,few,TRBV7-2,TRBJ1-1,CASSLFAGVNTEAFF,TGTGCCAGCAGCTTATTCGCCGGGGTGAACACTGAAGCTTTCTTT
.,.,TRBV30,TRBJ2-7,CAWVVSSFEQYF,TGTGCCTGGGTCGTGAGCTCATTTGAGCAGTACTTC
.,.,TRBV9,TRBJ2-5,CASSPTGFQETQYF,TGTGCCAGCAGCCCCACGGGTTTCCAAGAGACCCAGTACTTC
TRBD2,.,TRBV4-3,TRBJ2-1,CASSHRSGTSKFF,TGCGCCAGCAGCCACCGATCCGGGACTAGCAAGTTCTTC
TRBD2,once,TRBV9,TRBJ2-3,CASSVGRTSGTDTQYF,TGTGCCAGCAGCGTAGGCAGGACTAGCGGGACAGATACGCAGTATTTT
.,.,TRBV10-2,TRBJ1-4,CASRFSGDSNEKLFF,TGCGCCAGCAGATTTTCAGGGGATTCGAATGAAAAACTGTTTTTT
.,.,TRBV19,TRBJ2-5,CASSPGARQGEVETQYF,TGTGCCAGTAGTCCGGGCGCTAGGCAGGGGGAGGTCGAGACCCAGTACTTC
.,.,TRBV7-9,TRBJ2-6,CASSPGWSGANVLTF,TGTGCCAGCAGCCCCGGCTGGTCTGGGGCCAACGTCCTGACTTTC
.,.,TRBV29-1,TRBJ2-3,CSVAGGAPDTQYF,TGCAGCGTTGCTGGTGGGGCGCCAGATACGCAGTATTTT
TRBD1,.,TRBV29-1,TRBJ1-1,CSAIRTGKNTEAFF,TGCAGCGCTATCCGGACAGGGAAAAACACTGAAGCTTTCTTT